This record covers a single T cell receptor beta chain. Its cognate antigen is unknown. Use of 60 Vbeta and 13 Jbeta primers characterized the PCR. The method was immunoSEQ multiplex PCR; TCRdb's version includes in-frame clones alone and lacks a portion of them. The sample yields tens of thousands of clones, 70% to 80% seen once. The data are from a study of cytomegalovirus exposure and HLA in healthy donors. Background on the study: As released early, the data held about 85 million unique TCRs from HLA-typed donors. Overall study findings and caveats: DRB1 had the most TCR associations and HLA-C the fewest, a later analysis found, with rates varying by HLA locus. The classifier reportedly diagnosed cytomegalovirus status with high sensitivity and specificity. The likely explanation for a cluster of highly shared sequence variants was sequencing artifact.

Germline values: CDR1 SGDLS, CDR2 YYNGEE. This CDR3 has 17 amino acids. J was trimmed by 2 bases and V by 7 bases; bases with no gene match: 10. This TCR derives from a man younger than 35 in good health and CMV-seronegative. This rearrangement joins TRBV9 to TRBJ2-3; 13 nucleotides align to TRBD2. Source material: PBMCs. The CDR3 region has the DNA TGTGCCAGCGGCGAGAGCGGGACTAGCGGGGTCACAGATACGCAGTATTTT. It yields the protein CASGESGTSGVTDTQYF.